This entry is about one TCR beta chain. Its antigen is currently unknown. TCRdb reprocessed the 5' RACE reads, keeping one entry per CDR3 protein, no DNA. The listing contains approximately 380,000 distinct CDR3 sequences. The sample comes from a study of T cells expressing NK-cell markers. CDR3 length: 15 amino acids. CDR1 LGHDT and CDR2 YNNKEL come from the germline V gene (reference sequence). Study-wide results and caveats: These clonotypes, the leaders elsewhere, also led the CD3+CD56-NKG2C+ fraction in a handful of donors. For six donors, the dominant NKG2C+ clonotypes made up about 1.0-8% of their CD8+ T cells.

The V gene is TRBV3-1, the J gene TRBJ2-1; TCRdb calls TRBD1, which cannot be checked without DNA. Material for sequencing was blood T cells: a sorted CD56 or NKG2C T cell subset, CD4+ or CD8+ T cells, or bulk PBMC T cells (not recorded which). The sequence was obtained from a man aged 18-75 years in good health. This CDR3 is CASSQGWGERYEQFF.